Presented here are 30 T cell receptor beta chains from one specimen sequenced in a study of cytomegalovirus exposure and HLA in healthy donors. The PCR employed 60 Vbeta primers together with 13 Jbeta primers. This table comes from immunoSEQ multiplex PCR, and its TCRdb copy is limited to in-frame clones, with some not included. The sample holds roughly 68,000 clones; 65% to 80% are singletons and the top ten take less than 25%. Sequences were obtained from PBMCs. Receptors originate from a man aged 35 to 55 in good health and CMV-seropositive.

This clone appeared a single time. The chain joins TRBV28 to TRBJ2-7; a possible D gene is TRBD2 (5 bases). This CDR3 is 13 amino acids long. V shed 5 bases and J shed 6 bases, with 14 bases lying between them. CDR1 and CDR2 (germline): MDHEN, SYDVKM. As DNA, the CDR3 is TGTGCCAGCAGTCCGTACGGGGTTGGCGAGCAGTACTTC. It translates to CASSPYGVGEQYF.

The chain recombines TRBV27 with TRBJ2-7, with 10 bases matching TRBD1. V was pared by 8 bases and J by 5 bases, with 9 bases of the junction left unmatched. Germline V lookup: CDR1 MNHEY, CDR2 SMNVEV (reference sequence). This CDR3 has 14 amino acids. The CDR3: CASCRGTGDNEQYF. The CDR3 nucleotides read TGTGCCAGCTGCCGCGGGACAGGGGACAACGAGCAGTACTTC.

This clone was recorded a few times. This chain joins TRBV6-5 and TRBJ1-4; no clear D gene. CDR3 length equals 12 residues. The V gene's germline CDR1 is MNHEY and CDR2 SVGAGI. Trimming cost V 10 bases and J 8 bases, with 14 bases left between them. DNA for the CDR3: TGTGCCATCGGGAAGGGCGACGAAAAACTGTTTTTT. Protein product: CAIGKGDEKLFF.

The V call is TRBV11-3, the J call TRBJ2-4; 9 bases are shared with TRBD1. This CDR3 is built from 13 residues. V shed 1 base, J shed 9 bases, and the junction held 1 base outside the gene matches. CDR1 and CDR2 from the germline V gene are SGHNT and YENEEA. Written as DNA, the CDR3 is TGTGCCAGCAGCTTAGGGGGACAGGGCATTCAGTACTTC. This codes for CASSLGGQGIQYF.

The chain is built from TRBV4-1 and TRBJ2-2; D unclear. Trimming removed 0 bases from V and 8 bases from J, with 7 bases in between. CDR1 is MGHRA, CDR2 YSYEKL, per germline. The CDR3 contains 13 residues. The CDR3 DNA reads as TGCGCCAGCAGCCAAGATATCGGGGGGGAGCTGTTTTTT. Amino acids: CASSQDIGGELFF.

This clone was counted once. The genes are TRBV18 and TRBJ2-3; 7 bases line up with TRBD1. Germline assignment: CDR1 KGHSH and CDR2 LQKENI. This CDR3 spans 19 amino acids. The V gene end was trimmed by 4 bases and the J gene end by 0 bases; junction bases not matched to a gene: 16. For the CDR3, the DNA is TGTGCCAGCTCACAATCATCCGGGACAGAACTGACTAGCACAGATACGCAGTATTTT. Translated: CASSQSSGTELTSTDTQYF.

The count of this clone is one. The chain combines TRBV30 with TRBJ1-1; D remains unclear. This CDR3 has 12 residues. V gave up 4 bases and J gave up 4 bases, with 10 bases separating them. Germline values: CDR1 GTSNPN, CDR2 SVGIG (reference sequence). The CDR3 here is CAWNLGVTEAFF. The CDR3 DNA sequence: TGTGCCTGGAACCTCGGGGTCACTGAAGCTTTCTTT.

The gene calls are TRBV19 and TRBJ1-2, with TRBD1 matching over 10 bases. V was pared by 3 bases and J by 7 bases, with 5 bases of the junction left unmatched. The CDR3 is 14 amino acids. Germline-derived CDR1 and CDR2 are LNHDA and SQIVND (reference sequence). CDR3 in amino acids: CASSIPGTGAGYTF. CDR3 sequence (DNA): TGTGCCAGTAGTATCCCGGGGACAGGGGCTGGCTACACCTTC.

This chain links TRBV9 with TRBJ1-2, with 9 nucleotides matching TRBD1. CDR1 is SGDLS and CDR2 is YYNGEE in the germline V gene. The junction had 6 bases not matched to a gene; V was cut back by 5 bases and J by 4 bases. The CDR3 is made up of 14 amino acids. CDR3 amino acids: CASRGTGSSYGYTF. The DNA for the CDR3 is TGTGCCAGCAGGGGGACAGGGTCAAGCTATGGCTACACCTTC.

V and J are TRBV28 and TRBJ1-5; TRBD1 might be the D (5 bases). Germline V gives CDR1 MDHEN, CDR2 SYDVKM. The CDR3 is made up of 15 amino acids. V was cut by 10 bases and J by 4 bases, with 20 bases left in between. CDR3 residues: CAIRTRAVANQPQHF. The CDR3 DNA reads as TGTGCCATCCGTACCAGGGCGGTCGCGAATCAGCCCCAGCATTTT.

The table lists this clone with a few counts. The gene calls are TRBV5-1 and TRBJ1-1, with TRBD1 matching over 8 bases. The germline gives CDR1 SGHRS, CDR2 YFSETQ. The CDR3 runs to 14 residues. The V and J ends lost 4 bases and 4 bases, in that order; junction bases with no gene match: 6. CDR3 in DNA: TGCGCCAGCAGCCTCCGGACAGGGTTCACTGAAGCTTTCTTT. Its translation is CASSLRTGFTEAFF.

The chain combines TRBV19 with TRBJ1-5; TRBD1 might be the D (5 bases). This CDR3 spans 14 amino acids. V lost 9 bases, J lost 3 bases, and 15 bases lay in between. In germline, CDR1 is LNHDA, CDR2 SQIVND (reference sequence). The CDR3 reads CASHWGGNNQPQHF. The DNA for the CDR3 is TGTGCCAGCCACTGGGGGGGGAACAATCAGCCCCAGCATTTT. The complete variable domain, with remaining parts taken from reference TRBV19 and TRBJ1-5, reads DGGITQSPKYLFRKEGQNVTLSCEQNLNHDAMYWYRQDPGQGLRLIYYSQIVNDFQKGDIAEGYSVSREKKESFPLTVTSAQKNPTAFYLCASHWGGNNQPQHFGDGTRLSIL.

This clone was seen more than once but under ten times. This chain joins TRBV5-1 and TRBJ2-7; 7 nucleotides align to TRBD2. The CDR3 is 15 residues long. The trim removed 0 bases at V and 2 bases at J, leaving 5 bases unmatched. Germline values: CDR1 SGHRS, CDR2 YFSETQ. This CDR3 is CASSLAGLTPYEQYF. The CDR3 DNA is TGCGCCAGCAGCTTGGCGGGACTAACCCCCTACGAGCAGTACTTC. The variable domain in full, completed from reference TRBV5-1 and TRBJ2-7, reads KAGVTQTPRYLIKTRGQQVTLSCSPISGHRSVSWYQQTPGQGLQFLFEYFSETQRNKGNFPGRFSGRQFSNSRSEMNVSTLELGDSALYLCASSLAGLTPYEQYFGPGTRLTVT.

This clone occurred a few times. V gene TRBV7-2 combines with J gene TRBJ1-2, with D maybe TRBD1 (6 bases). The CDR3 spans 15 residues. Germline loops: CDR1 SGHTA, CDR2 FQGNSA. Trimming removed 4 bases at V and 4 bases at J, with 16 bases between. The DNA of the CDR3 is TGTGCCAGCAGCTCTCGGACAGCCTCCATCTATGGCTACACCTTC. As protein: CASSSRTASIYGYTF.

This clone was recorded only once. V is TRBV4-1 and J is TRBJ2-1; possible D gene TRBD2, 7 bases. This CDR3 is built from 14 residues. Germline V gives CDR1 MGHRA, CDR2 YSYEKL. Trimming shortened V by 0 bases and J by 8 bases, and 11 bases separated the two germline ends. The CDR3 here is CASSQEGGGDEQFF. Here the CDR3 DNA reads TGCGCCAGCAGCCAAGAAGGAGGGGGGGATGAGCAGTTCTTC.

CDR3 amino acids: CASSHEAGLETQYF. The CDR3 DNA reads TGCGCCAGCAGCCATGAAGCGGGGCTAGAGACCCAGTACTTC. The V gene is TRBV5-1, the J gene TRBJ2-5; 7 bases agree with TRBD2. This CDR3 has 14 residues. The V segment lost 4 bases and the J segment 4 bases; nucleotides outside the gene matches: 7. Germline values: CDR1 SGHRS, CDR2 YFSETQ.

CDR3 region: CASSLDRETQYF. The CDR3 DNA reads TGTGCCAGCAGCTTAGACAGGGAGACCCAGTACTTC. The chain links TRBV7-9 to TRBJ2-5, with D possibly being TRBD1 (5 bases). CDR1 is SEHNR, CDR2 FQNEAQ, per germline (reference sequence). V was pared by 1 base and J by 5 bases, with 5 bases between. This CDR3 has 12 residues.

The chain joins TRBV30 to TRBJ1-4, with D unclear. Germline V CDR1 and CDR2: GTSNPN, SVGIG (reference sequence). The length of the CDR3 is 14 residues. V lost 0 bases, J lost 7 bases, and 12 bases lay in between. This CDR3 is CAWSVVIGSEKLFF. DNA of the CDR3: TGTGCCTGGAGTGTGGTTATTGGGAGTGAAAAACTGTTTTTT. The variable domain in full, with the rest retrieved from reference TRBV30 and TRBJ1-4, is SQTIHQWPATLVQPVGSPLSLECTVEGTSNPNLYWYRQAAGRGLQLLFYSVGIGQISSEVPQNLSASRPQDRQFILSSKKLLLSDSGFYLCAWSVVIGSEKLFFGSGTQLSVL.

The gene calls are TRBV6-5 and TRBJ2-7, with 8 nucleotides matching TRBD1. Germline V gene lookup returns CDR1 MNHEY and CDR2 SVGAGI. V gave up 3 bases and J gave up 3 bases; unmatched junction bases: 7. The CDR3 contains 15 residues. CDR3 in DNA: TGTGCCAGCAGTTATGGTGGGACAGGAAACTACGAGCAGTACTTC. Protein product: CASSYGGTGNYEQYF.

The V call is TRBV4-1, the J call TRBJ1-2; 8 nucleotides align to TRBD1. Losses at the gene ends were 2 bases for V and 4 bases for J; bases not matched to a gene: 12. Germline-derived CDR1 and CDR2 are MGHRA and YSYEKL. The CDR3 has 17 amino acids. CDR3 sequence (DNA): TGCGCCAGCAGCCAACTCCACGGACAGGGCATCGGCTATGGCTACACCTTC. It encodes CASSQLHGQGIGYGYTF.

The chain links TRBV19 to TRBJ1-1; D call uncertain. CDR3 size: 17 residues. Germline V gene sequence: CDR1 LNHDA, CDR2 SQIVND (reference sequence). Between the trimmed V and J ends, which lost 1 base and 0 bases, there was a span of 15 bases. CDR3 DNA sequence: TGTGCCAGTAGTATAGGGAGCGCAGGACTGATGAACACTGAAGCTTTCTTT. Protein product: CASSIGSAGLMNTEAFF.

In its sample, this clone was seen a few times. The chain employs TRBV2 and TRBJ1-2; D ambiguous. The CDR3 length is 13 residues. Germline CDR1 SNHLY, CDR2 FYNNEI. Between the trimmed V and J ends, which lost 4 bases and 2 bases, there was a span of 8 bases. CDR3 region: CASSVGGNYGYTF. CDR3 DNA: TGTGCCAGCAGTGTCGGCGGGAACTATGGCTACACCTTC.

V gene TRBV9 combines with J gene TRBJ1-4, with D uncertain. This CDR3 contains 16 residues. Germline assignment: CDR1 SGDLS and CDR2 YYNGEE. Trimming pared 0 bases from V and 3 bases from J, leaving 12 bases between. CDR3 DNA: TGTGCCAGCAGCGTAGAAGGGTACGGGGCTAATGAAAAACTGTTTTTT. Protein sequence: CASSVEGYGANEKLFF.

This chain joins TRBV5-6 and TRBJ2-5, with a tentative D call TRBD1 (6 bases). The CDR3 is 14 residues long. V was clipped by 5 bases and J by 5 bases, with 16 bases between them. Germline CDR1 SGHDT, CDR2 YYEEEE. The CDR3 sequence: CASRARGSDETQYF. The CDR3, as DNA: TGTGCCAGCAGAGCTAGGGGGAGTGATGAGACCCAGTACTTC.

V is TRBV2 and J is TRBJ2-5, with 12 nucleotides matching TRBD2. The V segment lost 7 bases and the J segment 5 bases; nucleotides outside the gene matches: 8. Germline loops: CDR1 SNHLY, CDR2 FYNNEI. The CDR3 loop spans 15 amino acids. The CDR3 is CASNLGLAGMETQYF. Written as DNA, the CDR3 is TGTGCCAGCAACCTCGGACTAGCGGGGATGGAGACCCAGTACTTC.

The J gene is TRBJ2-3, the V gene TRBV28, with a possible D match to TRBD2 (5 bases). The CDR3 runs 15 residues. CDR1 is MDHEN and CDR2 is SYDVKM in the germline V gene. Trimming removed 1 base at V and 3 bases at J, with 11 bases between. The CDR3 sequence: CASSLSRPGTDTQYF. The CDR3 DNA reads TGTGCCAGCAGTTTATCACGACCGGGAACAGATACGCAGTATTTT. Complete variable domain (other parts from reference TRBV28 and TRBJ2-3): DVKVTQSSRYLVKRTGEKVFLECVQDMDHENMFWYRQDPGLGLRLIYFSYDVKMKEKGDIPEGYSVSREKKERFSLILESASTNQTSMYLCASSLSRPGTDTQYFGPGTRLTVL.

This chain uses TRBV20-1 with TRBJ1-2; D unclear. Germline V lookup: CDR1 DFQATT, CDR2 SNEGSKA (reference sequence). V was trimmed by 3 bases and J by 5 bases, leaving 7 bases between them. This CDR3 contains 11 residues. The CDR3 coding sequence is TGCAGTGCTAGTAGTGTGTATGGCTACACCTTC. This sequence encodes CSASSVYGYTF.

The rearrangement uses TRBV12-5 and TRBJ1-6, with D possibly matching TRBD1 (6 bases). Germline V gene lookup returns CDR1 LGHNT and CDR2 FRNRAP. V was pared by 3 bases and J by 9 bases, with 12 bases between. The CDR3 runs 14 residues. CDR3 protein: CASGFEAGVSPLHF. The CDR3 DNA sequence: TGTGCTAGTGGTTTCGAGGCAGGGGTTTCACCCCTCCACTTT.

V is TRBV29-1 and J is TRBJ1-1, with 8 nucleotides matching TRBD1. CDR1 and CDR2 (germline): SQVTM, ANQGSEA. V lost 7 bases, J lost 3 bases, and 13 bases stayed unmatched. This CDR3 is built from 15 residues. In nucleotides, the CDR3 is TGCAGCGCAAGAATACCGGGACAGGTGGACACTGAAGCTTTCTTT. Its protein product is CSARIPGQVDTEAFF.

The rearrangement uses TRBV28 and TRBJ1-5; D perhaps matches TRBD1 (5 bases). This CDR3 contains 13 residues. The germline V and J ends were trimmed by 10 bases and 4 bases, with 14 bases remaining between them. Germline V lookup: CDR1 MDHEN, CDR2 SYDVKM. The CDR3 spells CATQAPGNQPQHF. The CDR3 DNA sequence: TGTGCCACTCAGGCGCCAGGGAATCAGCCCCAGCATTTT.